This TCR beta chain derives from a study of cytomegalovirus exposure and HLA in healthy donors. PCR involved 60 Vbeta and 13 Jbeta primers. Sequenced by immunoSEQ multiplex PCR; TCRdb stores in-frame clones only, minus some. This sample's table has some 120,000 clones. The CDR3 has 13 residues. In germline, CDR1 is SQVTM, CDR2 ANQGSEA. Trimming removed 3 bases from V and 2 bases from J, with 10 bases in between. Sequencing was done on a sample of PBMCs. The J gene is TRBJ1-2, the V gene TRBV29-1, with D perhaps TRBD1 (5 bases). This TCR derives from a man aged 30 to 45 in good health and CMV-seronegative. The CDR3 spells CSVEETANYGYTF. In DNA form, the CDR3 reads TGCAGCGTTGAGGAGACAGCCAACTATGGCTACACCTTC.